This T cell receptor (beta chain) emerged from a study of blood T cells in healthy people across ages. Study at large: Per two T cells, template switching captured roughly one barcoded beta molecule. General study points: As age increased, TCR beta diversity per million T cells fell in a roughly linear fashion. Unknown CMV status may confound age-related changes in expanded clones.

Per germline, CDR1 SQVTM and CDR2 ANQGSEA. The CDR3 spans 12 residues. The authors drew approximately 10 milliliters of peripheral blood from each donor. This clonotype was recorded only once. Its target is unknown. The authors ran a second PCR of about 6 to 11 cycles using a sample-barcoded 5' primer and a J-beta primer mix. TCRdb fed the 5' RACE reads into MiXCR, producing one record per CDR3 protein. The profile shows 800,000 to 900,000 distinct CDR3 sequences, 55% to 65% of them singletons. The source is a man in his thirties or forties in good health. The rearrangement links TRBV29-1 to TRBJ2-5; unclear D gene. The DNA end favors TRBJ2-7, so the J call may be wrong. The sample comprised blood. CDR3 nucleotides: TGCAGCGTTGCAGGAATGGGCTACGAGCAGTACTTC. It codes for CSVAGMGYEQYF.